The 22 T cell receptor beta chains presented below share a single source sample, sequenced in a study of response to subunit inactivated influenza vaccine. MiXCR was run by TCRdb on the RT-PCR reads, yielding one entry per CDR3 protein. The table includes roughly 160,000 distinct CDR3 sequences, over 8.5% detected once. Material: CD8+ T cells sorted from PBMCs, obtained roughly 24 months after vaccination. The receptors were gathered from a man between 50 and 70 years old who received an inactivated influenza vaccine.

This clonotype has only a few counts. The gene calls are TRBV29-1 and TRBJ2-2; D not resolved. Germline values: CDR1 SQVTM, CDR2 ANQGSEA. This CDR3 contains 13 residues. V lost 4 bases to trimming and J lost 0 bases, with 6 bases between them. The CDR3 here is CSVVEANTGELFF. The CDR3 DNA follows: TGCAGCGTTGTTGAAGCGAACACCGGGGAGCTGTTTTTT.

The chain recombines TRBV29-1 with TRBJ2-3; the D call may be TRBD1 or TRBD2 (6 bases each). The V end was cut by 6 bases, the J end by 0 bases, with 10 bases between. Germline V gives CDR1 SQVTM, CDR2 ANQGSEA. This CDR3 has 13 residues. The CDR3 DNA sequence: TGCAGCGTAGTAGGGGGGAGCACAGATACGCAGTATTTT. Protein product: CSVVGGSTDTQYF.

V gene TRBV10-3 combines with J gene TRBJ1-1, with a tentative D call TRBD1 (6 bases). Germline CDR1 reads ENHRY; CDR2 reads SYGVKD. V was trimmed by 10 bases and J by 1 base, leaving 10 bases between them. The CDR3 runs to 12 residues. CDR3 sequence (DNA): TGTGCCACAGGACAGACGAACACTGAAGCTTTCTTT. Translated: CATGQTNTEAFF.

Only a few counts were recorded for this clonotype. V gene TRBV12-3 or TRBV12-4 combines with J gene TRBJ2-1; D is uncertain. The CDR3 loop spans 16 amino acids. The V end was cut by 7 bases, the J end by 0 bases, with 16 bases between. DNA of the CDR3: TGTGCCAGCACCCCGATTCTCGGCCGCTCCTACAATGAGCAGTTCTTC. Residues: CASTPILGRSYNEQFF.

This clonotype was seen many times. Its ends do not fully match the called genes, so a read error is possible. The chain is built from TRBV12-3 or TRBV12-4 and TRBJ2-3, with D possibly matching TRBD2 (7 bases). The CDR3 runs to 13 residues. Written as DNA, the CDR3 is TGTGCCAGCAGCTTAGGGGGGGCAGATACGCAGTATTTT. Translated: CASSLGGADTQYF.

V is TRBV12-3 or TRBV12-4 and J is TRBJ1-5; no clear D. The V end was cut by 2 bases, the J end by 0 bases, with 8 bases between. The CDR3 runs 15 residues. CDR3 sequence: CASSLKGYSNQPQHF. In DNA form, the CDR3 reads TGTGCCAGCAGTTTAAAAGGATATAGCAATCAGCCCCAGCATTTT.

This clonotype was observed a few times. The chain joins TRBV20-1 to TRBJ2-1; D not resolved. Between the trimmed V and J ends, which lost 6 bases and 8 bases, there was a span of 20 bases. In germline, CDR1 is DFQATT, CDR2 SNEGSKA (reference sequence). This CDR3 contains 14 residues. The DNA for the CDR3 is TGCAGTGCCCCGGACGGTAGCCTCTCGGATGAGCAGTTCTTC. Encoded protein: CSAPDGSLSDEQFF.

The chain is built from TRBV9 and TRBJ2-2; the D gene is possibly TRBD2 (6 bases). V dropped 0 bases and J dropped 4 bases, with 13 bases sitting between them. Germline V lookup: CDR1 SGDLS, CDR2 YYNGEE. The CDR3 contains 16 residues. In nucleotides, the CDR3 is TGTGCCAGCAGCGTAGATCCCGGGGGAGGCACCGGGGAGCTGTTTTTT. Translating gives CASSVDPGGGTGELFF.

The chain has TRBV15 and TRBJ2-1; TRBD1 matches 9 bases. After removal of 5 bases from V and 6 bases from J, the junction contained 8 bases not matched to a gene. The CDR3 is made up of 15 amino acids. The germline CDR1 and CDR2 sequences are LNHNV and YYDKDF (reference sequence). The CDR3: CATSRTGEVANEQFF. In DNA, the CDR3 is TGTGCCACCAGCCGGACAGGGGAAGTGGCCAATGAGCAGTTCTTC.

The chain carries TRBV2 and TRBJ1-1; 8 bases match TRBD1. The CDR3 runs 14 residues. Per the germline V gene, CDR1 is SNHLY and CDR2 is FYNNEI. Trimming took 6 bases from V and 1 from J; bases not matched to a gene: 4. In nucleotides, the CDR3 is TGTGCCAGCAGGAAAACAGGGGGGAACACTGAAGCTTTCTTT. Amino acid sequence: CASRKTGGNTEAFF.

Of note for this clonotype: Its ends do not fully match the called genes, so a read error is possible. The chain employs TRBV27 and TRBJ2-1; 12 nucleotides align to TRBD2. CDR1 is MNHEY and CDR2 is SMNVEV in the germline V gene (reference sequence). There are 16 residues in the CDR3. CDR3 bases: TGTGCCATCAGTCCCGTAGGACTAGCGGGGTACAATGAGCAGTTCTTC. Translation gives CAISPVGLAGYNEQFF.

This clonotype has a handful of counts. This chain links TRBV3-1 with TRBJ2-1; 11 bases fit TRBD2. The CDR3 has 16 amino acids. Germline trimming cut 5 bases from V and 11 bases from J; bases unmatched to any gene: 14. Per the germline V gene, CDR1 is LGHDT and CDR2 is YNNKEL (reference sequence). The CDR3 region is CASSNGLAGYREKQFF. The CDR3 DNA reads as TGTGCCAGCAGCAACGGACTAGCGGGCTATAGGGAGAAGCAGTTCTTC.

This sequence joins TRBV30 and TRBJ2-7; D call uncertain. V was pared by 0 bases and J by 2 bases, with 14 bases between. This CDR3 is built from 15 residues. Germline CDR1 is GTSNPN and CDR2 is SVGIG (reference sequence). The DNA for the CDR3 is TGTGCCTGGAGTGTACTGCCCGGTGGGACCTACGAGCAGTACTTC. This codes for CAWSVLPGGTYEQYF. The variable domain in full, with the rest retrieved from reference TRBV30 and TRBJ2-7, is SQTIHQWPATLVQPVGSPLSLECTVEGTSNPNLYWYRQAAGRGLQLLFYSVGIGQISSEVPQNLSASRPQDRQFILSSKKLLLSDSGFYLCAWSVLPGGTYEQYFGPGTRLTVT.

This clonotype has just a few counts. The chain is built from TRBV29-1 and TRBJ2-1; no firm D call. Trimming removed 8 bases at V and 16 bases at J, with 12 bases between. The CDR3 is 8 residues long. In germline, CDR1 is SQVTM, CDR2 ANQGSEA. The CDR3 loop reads CSTTGFFF. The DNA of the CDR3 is TGCAGCACCACGGGTTTCTTCTTC.

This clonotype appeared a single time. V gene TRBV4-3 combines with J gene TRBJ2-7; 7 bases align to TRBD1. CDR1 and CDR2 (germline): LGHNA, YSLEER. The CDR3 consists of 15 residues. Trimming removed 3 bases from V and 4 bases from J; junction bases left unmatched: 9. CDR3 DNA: TGCGCCAGCAGCCAGCGACAGGGTGGGCGGTACGAGCAGTACTTC. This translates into CASSQRQGGRYEQYF.

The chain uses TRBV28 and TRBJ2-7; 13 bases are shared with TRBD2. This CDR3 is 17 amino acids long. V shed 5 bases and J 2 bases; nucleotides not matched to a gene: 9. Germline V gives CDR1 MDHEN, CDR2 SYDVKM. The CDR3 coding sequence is TGTGCCAGCAGTCCACTAGCGGGAGGGCCGGGTGCCTACGAGCAGTACTTC. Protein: CASSPLAGGPGAYEQYF.

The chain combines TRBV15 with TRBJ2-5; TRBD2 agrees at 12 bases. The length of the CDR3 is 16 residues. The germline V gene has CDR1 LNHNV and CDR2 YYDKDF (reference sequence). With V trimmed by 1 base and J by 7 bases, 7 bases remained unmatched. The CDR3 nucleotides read TGTGCCACCAGCAGAGGTCCTAGCGGGAGGGCCGGGACCCAGTACTTC. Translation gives CATSRGPSGRAGTQYF. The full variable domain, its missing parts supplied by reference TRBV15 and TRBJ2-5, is DAMVIQNPRYQVTQFGKPVTLSCSQTLNHNVMYWYQQKSSQAPKLLFHYYDKDFNNEADTPDNFQSRRPNTSFCFLDIRSPGLGDTAMYLCATSRGPSGRAGTQYFGPGTRLLVL.

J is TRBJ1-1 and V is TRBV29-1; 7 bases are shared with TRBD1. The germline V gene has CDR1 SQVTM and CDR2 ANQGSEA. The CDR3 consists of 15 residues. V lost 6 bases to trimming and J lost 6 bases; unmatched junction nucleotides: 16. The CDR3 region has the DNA TGCAGCGTAAAAACCTTTCCGGGACAGATTCCTGAAGCTTTCTTT. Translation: CSVKTFPGQIPEAFF.

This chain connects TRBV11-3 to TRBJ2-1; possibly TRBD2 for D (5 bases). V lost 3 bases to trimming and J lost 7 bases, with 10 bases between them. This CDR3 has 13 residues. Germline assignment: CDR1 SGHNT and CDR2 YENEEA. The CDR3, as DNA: TGTGCCAGCAGCTTTAGACGAGGGAATGAGCAGTTCTTC. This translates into CASSFRRGNEQFF.

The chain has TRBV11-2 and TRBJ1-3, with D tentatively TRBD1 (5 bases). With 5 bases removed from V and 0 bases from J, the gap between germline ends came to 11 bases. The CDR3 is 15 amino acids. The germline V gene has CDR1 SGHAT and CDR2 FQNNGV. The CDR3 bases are TGTGCCAGCAGCCGATTAGGGGCCTCTGGAAACACCATATATTTT. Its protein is CASSRLGASGNTIYF.

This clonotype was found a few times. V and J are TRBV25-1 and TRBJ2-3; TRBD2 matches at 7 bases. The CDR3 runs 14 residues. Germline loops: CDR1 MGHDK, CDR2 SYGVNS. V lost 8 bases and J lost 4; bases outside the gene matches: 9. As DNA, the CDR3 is TGTGCCAGCGGCGACGGGGCGGGGGCAGATACGCAGTATTTT. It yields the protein CASGDGAGADTQYF.

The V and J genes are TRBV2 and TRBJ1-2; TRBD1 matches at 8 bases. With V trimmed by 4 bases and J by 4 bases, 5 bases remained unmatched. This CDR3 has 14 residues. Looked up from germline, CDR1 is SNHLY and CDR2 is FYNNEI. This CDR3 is CASSGTGYGYGYTF. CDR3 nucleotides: TGTGCCAGCAGTGGGACAGGGTATGGCTATGGCTACACCTTC.